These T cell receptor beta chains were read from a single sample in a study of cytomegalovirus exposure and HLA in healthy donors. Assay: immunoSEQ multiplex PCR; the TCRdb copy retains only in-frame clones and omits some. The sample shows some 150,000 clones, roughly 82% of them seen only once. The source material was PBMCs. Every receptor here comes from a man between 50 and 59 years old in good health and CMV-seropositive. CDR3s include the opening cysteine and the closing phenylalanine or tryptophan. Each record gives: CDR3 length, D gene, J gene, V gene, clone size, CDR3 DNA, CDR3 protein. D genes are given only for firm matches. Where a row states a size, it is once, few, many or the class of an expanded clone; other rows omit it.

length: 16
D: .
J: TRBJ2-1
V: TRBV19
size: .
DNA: TGTGCCAGTAGTGGTCTTAGCGCCCCTGAGGGCAATGAGCAGTTCTTC
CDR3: CASSGLSAPEGNEQFF

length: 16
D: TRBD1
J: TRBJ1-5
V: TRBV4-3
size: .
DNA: TGCGCCAGCAGCCAAGATGCGACAGGGTCCAATCAGCCCCAGCATTTT
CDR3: CASSQDATGSNQPQHF

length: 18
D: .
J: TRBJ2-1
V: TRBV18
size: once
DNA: TGTGCCAGCTCCCGAATCGCCCCCGTAGGCGGAACCTACAATGAGCAGTTCTTC
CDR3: CASSRIAPVGGTYNEQFF

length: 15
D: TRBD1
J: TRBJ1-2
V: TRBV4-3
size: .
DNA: TGCGCCAGCAGCCCCCAGACAGGGAACGGCTATGGCTACACCTTC
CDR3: CASSPQTGNGYGYTF

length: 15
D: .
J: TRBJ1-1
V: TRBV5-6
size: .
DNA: TGTGCCAGCAGATCTGAACAGGGTATGGCAGGTGAAGCTTTCTTT
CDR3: CASRSEQGMAGEAFF

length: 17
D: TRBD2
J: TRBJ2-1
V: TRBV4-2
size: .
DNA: TGTGCCAGCAGCCGCGTTGAGCGGGAGTCGTCCTACAATGAGCAGTTCTTC
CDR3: CASSRVERESSYNEQFF

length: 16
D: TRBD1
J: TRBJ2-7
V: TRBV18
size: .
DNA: TGTGCCAGCTCACCACCGTTGGGACAGGGGATGGGGGAGCAGTACTTC
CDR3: CASSPPLGQGMGEQYF

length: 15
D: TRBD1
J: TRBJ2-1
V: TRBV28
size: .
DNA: TGTGCCAGCAGCTCGGACAGGGGGCGCGTCAATGAGCAGTTCTTC
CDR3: CASSSDRGRVNEQFF

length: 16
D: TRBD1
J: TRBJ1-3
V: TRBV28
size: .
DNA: TGTGCCAGCAGTCCCGGGACAGGGGGCGTTGGAAACACCATATATTTT
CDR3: CASSPGTGGVGNTIYF

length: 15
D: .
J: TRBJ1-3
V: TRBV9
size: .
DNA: TGTGCCAGCAGCGGGACACTAAACCAGGGAAACACCATATATTTT
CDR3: CASSGTLNQGNTIYF

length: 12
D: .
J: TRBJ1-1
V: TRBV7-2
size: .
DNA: TGTGCCAGCAGCCTCCTGACACCTGAAGCTTTCTTT
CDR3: CASSLLTPEAFF

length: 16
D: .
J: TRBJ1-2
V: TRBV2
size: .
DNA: TGTGCCAGCAGTGAAGCGCTTCGGCAGAGGAACTATGGCTACACCTTC
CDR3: CASSEALRQRNYGYTF

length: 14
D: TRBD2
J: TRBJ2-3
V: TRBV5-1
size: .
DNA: TGCGCCACTTCCCCATTTAGCGGGATCGATACGCAGTATTTT
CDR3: CATSPFSGIDTQYF

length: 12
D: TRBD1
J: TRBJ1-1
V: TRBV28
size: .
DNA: TGTGCCAGCAGTTTAGGGACAGGGACGGCTTTCTTT
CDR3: CASSLGTGTAFF

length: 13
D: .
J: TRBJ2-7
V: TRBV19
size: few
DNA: TGTGCCAGTAGTCCTGTCCGCGCGCGGGAGCAGTACTTC
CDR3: CASSPVRAREQYF

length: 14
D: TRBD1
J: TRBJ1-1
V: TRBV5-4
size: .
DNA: TGTGCCAGCAGCCGGACAGGTCTGAACACTGAAGCTTTCTTT
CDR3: CASSRTGLNTEAFF

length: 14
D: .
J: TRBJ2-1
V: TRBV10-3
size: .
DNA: TGTGCCATCAGTTCAGGGCAGTCCTACAATGAGCAGTTCTTC
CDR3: CAISSGQSYNEQFF